The 18 T cell receptor beta chains in this list originate from one sample, sequenced in a study of T cell repertoires in cytomegalovirus infection. In TCRdb, the reads were re-called with MiXCR into one record per CDR3 protein. Among 250,000 or so distinct CDR3 sequences listed, 17% were seen once. The sample was CD8+ T cells from PBMCs. These receptors were collected from a human donor in good health (CMV status not recorded). Some clones in this sample may be carry-over from other donors' samples.

There are a few counts of this clonotype. The chain couples TRBV5-5 to TRBJ1-4; a possible D gene is TRBD1 (5 bases). The germline CDR1 and CDR2 sequences are SGHKS and YYEKEE (reference sequence). The CDR3 has 15 amino acids. The V end lost 4 bases, the J end lost 0 bases, and 10 bases lay between the germline ends. The CDR3 loop is CASSQRGSTNEKLFF. CDR3 nucleotide sequence: TGTGCCAGCAGCCAAAGGGGATCAACTAATGAAAAACTGTTTTTT.

The rearrangement uses TRBV7-3 and TRBJ2-1; 11 bases are a match to TRBD2. CDR3 length equals 16 residues. The germline V gene encodes CDR1 SGHTA and CDR2 FQGTGA. V trimming: 5 bases; J trimming: 0 bases; junction bases outside the gene matches: 3. CDR3 coding DNA: TGTGCCAGCAGCCCTAGCGGGGGGTTCTCCTACAATGAGCAGTTCTTC. This gives the protein CASSPSGGFSYNEQFF.

The chain joins TRBV14 to TRBJ1-1; D call uncertain. This CDR3 comprises 16 residues. Germline CDR1 and CDR2: SGHDN and FVKESK. The V end lost 0 bases, the J end lost 0 bases, and 11 bases lay between the germline ends. CDR3 residues: CASSQDIGRLNTEAFF. CDR3 in DNA: TGTGCCAGCAGCCAAGATATTGGCAGACTGAACACTGAAGCTTTCTTT.

The chain recombines TRBV27 with TRBJ2-4; TRBD1 is a possible D gene (6 bases). Germline V CDR1 and CDR2: MNHEY, SMNVEV (reference sequence). V lost 6 bases and J 13 bases, leaving 13 bases between the germline ends. The CDR3 sequence is 11 residues long. CDR3 protein: CASRGAHGQYF. The CDR3 nucleotides read TGTGCCAGCAGGGGGGCCCACGGCCAGTACTTC.

At least ten counts were recorded for this clonotype. The V call is TRBV6-2 or TRBV6-3, the J call TRBJ1-6; no firm D call. CDR1 and CDR2 (germline): MNHEY, SVGEGT. Trimming stripped 6 bases from V and 8 bases from J, with 8 bases between. The CDR3 is made up of 12 amino acids. The CDR3 DNA reads TGTGCCAGCAGGGCAAATGATTCACCCCTCCACTTT. Its translation: CASRANDSPLHF.

The sample holds many counts of this clonotype. The J gene is TRBJ2-2, the V gene TRBV7-3; D possibly uses TRBD1 or TRBD2 (6 bases each). Germline lookup yields CDR1 SGHTA and CDR2 FQGTGA. The CDR3 is 13 residues long. The V gene lost 3 bases and the J gene lost 6 bases, with 8 bases spanning the gap. This CDR3 is CASSLEGAGELFF. CDR3 nucleotides: TGTGCCAGCAGCTTGGAGGGGGCCGGGGAGCTGTTTTTT.

The gene calls are TRBV19 and TRBJ1-3; D not resolved. This CDR3 comprises 13 residues. CDR1 and CDR2 from the germline V gene are LNHDA and SQIVND (reference sequence). Trimming pared 9 bases from V and 0 bases from J, leaving 9 bases between. The CDR3 protein is CASHSDSGNTIYF. The CDR3 bases are TGTGCCAGCCACAGTGACTCTGGAAACACCATATATTTT.

J is TRBJ2-2 and V is TRBV5-6, with 8 nucleotides matching TRBD2. The CDR3 has 17 amino acids. The germline gives CDR1 SGHDT, CDR2 YYEEEE. V gave up 5 bases and J gave up 1 base; unmatched junction bases: 10. DNA for the CDR3: TGTGCCAGCAGTCGAACTCCCGGGACTAGGAACACCGGGGAGCTGTTTTTT. Protein: CASSRTPGTRNTGELFF.

This clonotype occurred many times. The chain joins TRBV6-2 or TRBV6-3 to TRBJ1-2, with D uncertain. Germline assignment: CDR1 MNHEY and CDR2 SVGEGT. There are 15 residues in the CDR3. The V gene lost 6 bases and the J gene lost 1 base, with 15 bases spanning the gap. CDR3 coding DNA: TGTGCCAGCAGCTACCTACCACAGCTTAACTATGGCTACACCTTC. It yields the protein CASSYLPQLNYGYTF.

This clonotype was recorded a few times. This rearrangement joins TRBV28 to TRBJ2-7; D call uncertain. The germline gives CDR1 MDHEN, CDR2 SYDVKM. Trimming cost V 3 bases and J 0 bases, with 21 bases left between them. This CDR3 has 18 residues. The CDR3, as DNA: TGTGCCAGCAGTTTTGCCCCCCTTGAGGTGCGGAGCTCCTACGAGCAGTACTTC. This sequence encodes CASSFAPLEVRSSYEQYF. Full variable domain (outside the CDR3, taken from reference TRBV28 and TRBJ2-7): DVKVTQSSRYLVKRTGEKVFLECVQDMDHENMFWYRQDPGLGLRLIYFSYDVKMKEKGDIPEGYSVSREKKERFSLILESASTNQTSMYLCASSFAPLEVRSSYEQYFGPGTRLTVT.

Notes on this clonotype: A much larger clone differs by one base, so this may be a read error. The gene calls are TRBV4-1 and TRBJ2-7, with a weak D call TRBD1 (6 bases). Deletions cut 3 bases from V and 0 bases from J, with 15 bases between. Germline-derived CDR1 and CDR2 are MGHRA and YSYEKL. The CDR3 spans 16 residues. The CDR3, as DNA: TGCGCCAGCAGCCAGCCTGACAGGAATCCCTCCTACGAGCAGTACTTC. Protein: CASSQPDRNPSYEQYF.

The table lists this clonotype with a count of one. The chain uses TRBV28 and TRBJ1-5, with D possibly TRBD1 on 6 matching bases. CDR1 is MDHEN and CDR2 is SYDVKM in the germline V gene. The CDR3 has 13 residues. V lost 3 bases and J 9 bases, leaving 12 bases between the germline ends. DNA for the CDR3: TGTGCCAGCAGTTTGGAGGGGGTCCGGCCCCAGCATTTT. Residues: CASSLEGVRPQHF.

Ten or more counts support this clonotype. The chain couples TRBV29-1 to TRBJ1-2; tentatively, D is TRBD1 (6 bases). Trimming took 4 bases from V and 3 from J, leaving 18 bases between them. The CDR3 contains 15 residues. CDR1 and CDR2 (germline): SQVTM, ANQGSEA. For the CDR3, the DNA is TGCAGCGTTGCCCAGTATCAGGGGCGGCACTATGGCTACACCTTC. Protein sequence: CSVAQYQGRHYGYTF.

This clonotype was picked up many times. The J gene is TRBJ2-2, the V gene TRBV7-8; 7 nucleotides align to TRBD2. Germline values: CDR1 SGHVS, CDR2 FQNEAQ. Trimming at V came to 5 bases and at J to 9 bases, leaving 3 bases not matched to a gene. This CDR3 spans 12 amino acids. The CDR3 loop reads CASSSGARELFF. For the CDR3, the DNA is TGTGCCAGCAGCAGCGGGGCGAGGGAGCTGTTTTTT. The entire variable domain, with the rest obtained from reference TRBV7-8 and TRBJ2-2, is as follows: GAGVSQSPRYKVAKRGQDVALRCDPISGHVSLFWYQQALGQGPEFLTYFQNEAQLDKSGLPSDRFFAERPEGSVSTLKIQRTQQEDSAVYLCASSSGARELFFGEGSRLTVL.

This clonotype was counted at least ten times. This chain connects TRBV6-2 or TRBV6-3 to TRBJ2-7, with D perhaps TRBD1 or TRBD2 (5 bases each). Germline V gives CDR1 MNHEY, CDR2 SVGEGT. The V gene lost 8 bases and the J gene lost 0 bases, with 11 bases spanning the gap. This CDR3 is built from 13 residues. This CDR3 is CASGTASSYEQYF. The CDR3, as DNA: TGTGCCAGCGGGACGGCGAGCTCCTACGAGCAGTACTTC.

The chain has TRBV19 and TRBJ1-1, with 8 bases that match TRBD1. Germline V gene lookup returns CDR1 LNHDA and CDR2 SQIVND (reference sequence). V shed 4 bases, J shed 2 bases, and the junction held 18 bases outside the gene matches. The CDR3 length is 19 residues. The CDR3 DNA is TGTGCCAGTAGTACAATCCTACCGACAGGGGCGGGAGTAAACACTGAAGCTTTCTTT. As protein: CASSTILPTGAGVNTEAFF.

CDR3 in amino acids: CAISGQGASNQPQHF. The CDR3 DNA is TGTGCCATCAGCGGACAGGGGGCAAGCAATCAGCCCCAGCATTTT. The chain employs TRBV10-3 and TRBJ1-5; 11 bases are a match to TRBD1. Germline-derived CDR1 and CDR2 are ENHRY and SYGVKD. The ends lost 6 bases at V and 1 base at J; junction bases unmatched: 2. The CDR3 covers 15 residues.

The sample holds a few counts of this clonotype. Lacking the conserved final phenylalanine or tryptophan, this CDR3 likely reflects a read error. The DNA is left out, because the CDR3 cannot be placed on it with certainty; the CDR3 is given as TCRdb lists it. The V gene is TRBV2, the J gene TRBJ2-1. Germline V CDR1 and CDR2: SNHLY, FYNNEI. Including both end residues, the CDR3 is 10 amino acids long. The chain's CDR3 is CASSHDADKI.